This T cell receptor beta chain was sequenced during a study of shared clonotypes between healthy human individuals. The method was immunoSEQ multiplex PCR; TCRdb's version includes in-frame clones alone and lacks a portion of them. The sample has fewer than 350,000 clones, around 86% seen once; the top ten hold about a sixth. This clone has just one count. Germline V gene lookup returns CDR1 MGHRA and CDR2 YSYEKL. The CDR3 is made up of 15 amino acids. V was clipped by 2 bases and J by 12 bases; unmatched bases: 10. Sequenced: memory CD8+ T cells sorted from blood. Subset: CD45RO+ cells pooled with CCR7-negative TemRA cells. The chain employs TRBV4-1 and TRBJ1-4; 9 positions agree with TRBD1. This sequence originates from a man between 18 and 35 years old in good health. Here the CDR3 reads CASSQSPGQGRELFF. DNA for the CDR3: TGCGCCAGCAGCCAATCCCCGGGACAGGGCAGGGAACTGTTTTTT.